Listed below are T cell receptor beta chains from one sample, sequenced in a study of OX40 agonist ivuxolimab in advanced cancers. Sequencing used immunoSEQ multiplex PCR; TCRdb keeps in-frame clones, though not all of them. The data show fewer than 40,000 clones, less than 90% seen once. Sequences were derived from CD4+ or CD8+ T cells sorted from blood, sampled in a trial of the OX40 agonist ivuxolimab. All receptors derive from an adult with an advanced solid tumor such as melanoma, head and neck, liver or kidney cancer. The CDR3 runs from the conserved cysteine through the conserved F or W. A D gene is named only where the DNA matches it firmly. Rows give clone size only sometimes, using once, few, many, or a class for an expanded clone.

D gene | clone size | J gene | V gene | CDR3 DNA | CDR3 protein
- | - | TRBJ2-7 | TRBV6-5 | TGTGCCAGCAGTTACTGGCCCGAGCAGTACTTC | CASSYWPEQYF
TRBD1 | - | TRBJ2-7 | TRBV7-6 | TGTGCCAGCAGCCAGGACAGGGCATACGAGCAGTACTTC | CASSQDRAYEQYF
- | - | TRBJ2-1 | TRBV19 | TGTGCCAGTAGTCAGACCGGGACTTATCCTGATGAGCAGTTCTTC | CASSQTGTYPDEQFF
TRBD1 | - | TRBJ1-1 | TRBV12-5 | TGTGCTAGTGGTTATGGGACAGGGGAAGCTTTCTTT | CASGYGTGEAFF
TRBD1 | - | TRBJ2-5 | TRBV6-4 | TGTGCCAGCAGTTCCGGACAGGGGATTGAAGAGACCCAGTACTTC | CASSSGQGIEETQYF
- | - | TRBJ2-1 | TRBV19 | TGTGCCAGTAGTATAGATGGTTACAATGAGCAGTTCTTC | CASSIDGYNEQFF
TRBD1 | - | TRBJ2-7 | TRBV4-3 | TGCGCCAGCAGCCCTTACAGGGGCTACGAGCAGTACTTC | CASSPYRGYEQYF
- | - | TRBJ1-4 | TRBV7-9 | TGTGCCAGCAGCCCGAGGACAAAAGTTAATGAAAAACTGTTTTTT | CASSPRTKVNEKLFF
- | - | TRBJ2-7 | TRBV27 | TGTGCCAGCAGTTTCTCCGCTGACCACGAGCAGTACTTC | CASSFSADHEQYF
TRBD2 | - | TRBJ2-5 | TRBV7-6 | TGTGCCAGCAGCTTAGCGCTCGGGGGGGCCGAGTACTTC | CASSLALGGAEYF
- | - | TRBJ1-1 | TRBV7-6 | TGTGCCAGCAGCTTAACTCCAGGGTTGAACACTGAAGCTTTCTTT | CASSLTPGLNTEAFF
TRBD1 | - | TRBJ1-5 | TRBV2 | TGTGCCAGCAGTCGACAGGGTAGCAATCAGCCCCAGCATTTT | CASSRQGSNQPQHF
TRBD1 | - | TRBJ1-4 | TRBV6-5 | TGTGCCAGCAGCCTTGGGGCAGGGGGGGAAAAACTGTTTTTT | CASSLGAGGEKLFF
TRBD1 | - | TRBJ1-4 | TRBV29-1 | TGCAGCGTTGAAAGCGGGACAGGGGGCGCGGATGAAAAACTGTTTTTT | CSVESGTGGADEKLFF
TRBD2 | - | TRBJ2-2 | TRBV30 | TGTGCCTGGACCGCTAGCGGGGGGGCCACCGGGGAGCTGTTTTTT | CAWTASGGATGELFF
TRBD1 | - | TRBJ1-5 | TRBV7-9 | TGTGCCAGCAGCATCGGGACAGGGGGCCCTATGCCCCAGCATTTT | CASSIGTGGPMPQHF
- | - | TRBJ1-2 | TRBV27 | TGTGCCAGCAGTTTAGGGACTGGGACTATAGGCTACACCTTC | CASSLGTGTIGYTF
TRBD2 | - | TRBJ2-3 | TRBV9 | TGTGCCAGCAGCGTAGCCAGCGGGGGGGCAGATACGCAGTATTTT | CASSVASGGADTQYF
- | - | TRBJ2-7 | TRBV7-9 | TGTGCCAGCAGCTTAGCGACGGACAACTACGAGCAGTACTTC | CASSLATDNYEQYF
TRBD2 | - | TRBJ2-7 | TRBV11-2 | TGTGCCAGCAAGGGAACTAGCGGGGGGTCCGAGCAGTACTTC | CASKGTSGGSEQYF
- | - | TRBJ2-3 | TRBV7-3 | TGTGCCAGCAGCTCTTACGGCCTACGCGAGGGGACAGATACGCAGTATTTT | CASSSYGLREGTDTQYF
- | - | TRBJ2-6 | TRBV7-7 | TGTGCTAGCAGCTTGGCTGAGACCAACGTCCTGACTTTC | CASSLAETNVLTF
TRBD2 | - | TRBJ2-3 | TRBV4-2 | TGTGCCAGCAGCCAAGGGACTAGCGGGGGGGCGGATACGCAGTATTTT | CASSQGTSGGADTQYF
- | few | TRBJ2-7 | TRBV6-9 | TGTGCCAGCAGTGCCGTACACGGAGAAAACTACGAGCAGTACTTC | CASSAVHGENYEQYF
- | once | TRBJ1-2 | TRBV13 | TGTGCCAGCAGTTCGTGGACAGACGCCGGTGGCTACACCTTC | CASSSWTDAGGYTF
- | - | TRBJ1-2 | TRBV19 | TGTGCCAGTAGTATAGGTTATGGCTACACCTTC | CASSIGYGYTF
- | - | TRBJ1-1 | TRBV18 | TGTGCCAGCTCACCTTTTCCGGGACTCGGTACTGAAGCTTTCTTT | CASSPFPGLGTEAFF
TRBD1 | - | TRBJ2-7 | TRBV10-2 | TGCGCCAGCACCTCGAGAGGGACAGGGGGGAACGAGCAGTACTTC | CASTSRGTGGNEQYF
- | once | TRBJ1-1 | TRBV13 | TGTGCCAGCACCCCAGAGGGGTCCGAGGAAGCTTTCTTT | CASTPEGSEEAFF
- | - | TRBJ1-2 | TRBV6-4 | TGTGCCAGCAGTGATACCGGGACGGCTTTCTATGGCTACACCTTC | CASSDTGTAFYGYTF
- | - | TRBJ1-2 | TRBV4-3 | TGCGCCAGCAGCCAAGGAGCCCGGGACTTCTATGGCTACACCTTC | CASSQGARDFYGYTF
TRBD1 | - | TRBJ1-6 | TRBV30 | TGTGCCTGGAGTATTTTGTCGGGACAGGCATATTCACCCCTCCACTTT | CAWSILSGQAYSPLHF
- | - | TRBJ1-1 | TRBV11-2 | TGTGCCAGCAGCCCCCCGCCGGGCCTGAACACTGAAGCTTTCTTT | CASSPPPGLNTEAFF
TRBD1 | - | TRBJ2-7 | TRBV4-1 | TGCGCCAGCAGCCAACCTGGGACAGGGCCGTCCTACGAGCAGTACTTC | CASSQPGTGPSYEQYF
- | - | TRBJ1-2 | TRBV19 | TGTGCCAGTAGTATGAGGCAGGGTGGCTACACCTTC | CASSMRQGGYTF
TRBD1 | - | TRBJ1-6 | TRBV7-8 | TGTGCCAGCAGCTTCCGGGACAGGGAATTATCATCACCCCTCCACTTT | CASSFRDRELSSPLHF
TRBD1 | - | TRBJ1-2 | TRBV29-1 | TGCAGCGTTGATAGACAGGGGTTTAACTATGGCTACACCTTC | CSVDRQGFNYGYTF
- | - | TRBJ1-4 | TRBV4-1 | TGCGCCAGCAAAATGTTAGGAGGGGCCCCACTGAATGAAAAACTGTTTTTT | CASKMLGGAPLNEKLFF
- | - | TRBJ1-1 | TRBV6-1 | TGTGCCAGCAGTGAATATGTGGGGGGGGTCACTGAAGCTTTCTTT | CASSEYVGGVTEAFF
TRBD2 | - | TRBJ2-7 | TRBV2 | TGTGCCAGCAGTGAGTGGCTAGCGGGGGACTACGAGCAGTACTTC | CASSEWLAGDYEQYF
- | - | TRBJ1-4 | TRBV2 | TGTGCCAGCAGTGAAGCGCTTGGACGGAGGAATGAAAAACTGTTTTTT | CASSEALGRRNEKLFF
- | - | TRBJ2-5 | TRBV7-2 | TGTGCCAGCAGCTTAGGGGCTAGGCATACCTCGGAGACCCAGTACTTC | CASSLGARHTSETQYF
TRBD1 | medium-sized | TRBJ1-5 | TRBV5-4 | TGTGCCAGCAGCGCTGGGACAGGGGGTCAGCCCCAGCATTTT | CASSAGTGGQPQHF
TRBD1 | once | TRBJ1-4 | TRBV4-1 | TGCGCCAGCAGCCAAACCGGGACAGGGGCAAACTTTAACGAAAAACTGTTTTTT | CASSQTGTGANFNEKLFF
- | - | TRBJ2-3 | TRBV29-1 | TGCAGCGTTGAATACCGGGGTGGAGATACGCAGTATTTT | CSVEYRGGDTQYF
- | - | TRBJ1-1 | TRBV11-2 | TGTGCCAGCAGCTTATCAGCAGCAATGAACACTGAAGCTTTCTTT | CASSLSAAMNTEAFF
- | - | TRBJ2-7 | TRBV4-1 | TGCGCCAGCAGCCAAGAGGGGCAAGGCGAGCAGTACTTC | CASSQEGQGEQYF
- | - | TRBJ1-5 | TRBV6-1 | TGTGCCAGCAGTTGGACAGATAGCAATCAGTCCCAGCATTTT | CASSWTDSNQSQHF
TRBD1 | - | TRBJ1-5 | TRBV30 | TGTGCCTGGAAAAGAGGCAGGGGGCAAGGGCAGCCCCAGCATTTT | CAWKRGRGQGQPQHF